This is a list of T cell receptor beta chains from one sample in a study of CD8+CD57+ T cells in acquired aplastic anemia. A single record per CDR3 protein comes from TCRdb applying MiXCR to the reads. The sample includes 160,000 or so distinct CDR3 sequences, 40% to 55% of them seen just once. The source material was sorted CD4+, CD8+, or CD8+CD57+ T cells (not recorded which) from PBMCs. The origin of the receptors is a human donor with aplastic anemia. CDR3s include the opening cysteine and the closing phenylalanine or tryptophan. A D gene is named only where the DNA matches it firmly. Where a row states a size, it is once, few, many or the class of an expanded clone; other rows omit it.

.	.	TRBV7-6	TRBJ2-3	CASSLNSDTQYF	TGTGCCAGCAGCCTCAATAGCGATACGCAGTATTTT
.	once	TRBV9	TRBJ1-6	CASSARLEGSPLHF	TGTGCCAGCAGCGCTCGTTTGGAGGGTTCACCCCTCCACTTT
TRBD2	few	TRBV20-1	TRBJ2-7	CSAGISGRAYEQYF	TGCAGTGCGGGTATCAGCGGGAGGGCCTACGAGCAGTACTTC
.	.	TRBV7-8	TRBJ1-1	CASSERRGTEAFF	TGTGCCAGCAGCGAGCGTCGAGGCACTGAAGCTTTCTTT
.	.	TRBV16	TRBJ2-7	CASSQSIYEQYF	TGTGCCAGCAGCCAATCCATTTACGAGCAGTACTTC
TRBD2	.	TRBV15	TRBJ2-7	CATSSSMRGTSYEQYF	TGTGCCACCAGCAGCTCAATGCGGGGGACGTCCTACGAGCAGTACTTC
.	.	TRBV29-1	TRBJ1-1	CSVEEFPNTEAFF	TGCAGCGTTGAAGAATTCCCTAACACTGAAGCTTTCTTT
.	.	TRBV19	TRBJ2-2	CASSLSTLNTGELFF	TGTGCCAGCAGCTTATCCACCCTAAACACCGGGGAGCTGTTTTTT
.	few	TRBV30	TRBJ1-2	CAWRLERTNGYTF	TGTGCCTGGAGGCTAGAACGGACGAACGGCTACACCTTC
TRBD1	.	TRBV7-9	TRBJ2-7	CASSQQGSEQYF	TGTGCCAGCAGTCAACAGGGGAGCGAGCAGTACTTC
.	once	TRBV15	TRBJ2-2	CATSMGAELFF	TGTGCCACGAGCATGGGCGCGGAGCTGTTTTTT
TRBD1	many	TRBV20-1	TRBJ1-6	CSARTGRDGTDSPLHF	TGCAGTGCTCGGACAGGGAGGGACGGGACAGATTCACCCCTCCACTTT
TRBD2	few	TRBV20-1	TRBJ2-1	CSARGLAGGRSINEQFF	TGCAGTGCTAGAGGCCTAGCGGGGGGGCGATCTATCAATGAGCAGTTCTTC
.	.	TRBV9	TRBJ2-7	CASSQERVFGEQYF	TGTGCCAGCAGCCAAGAGAGGGTCTTTGGGGAGCAGTACTTC
.	.	TRBV5-6	TRBJ2-4	CASSKNAGGAKNIQYF	TGTGCCAGCAGTAAGAACGCCGGAGGAGCCAAAAACATTCAGTACTTC
.	.	TRBV7-6	TRBJ1-6	CASSLSLGPSPLHF	TGTGCCAGCAGCTTATCTCTCGGCCCTTCACCCCTCCACTTT
TRBD2	.	TRBV9	TRBJ2-7	CASSVGGGGSYEQYF	TGTGCCAGCAGCGTAGGCGGCGGGGGATCCTACGAGCAGTACTTC
TRBD2	many	TRBV20-1	TRBJ2-1	CSAGGLAGEVDEQFF	TGCAGTGCTGGGGGACTAGCGGGAGAGGTTGATGAGCAGTTCTTC
TRBD1	.	TRBV10-3	TRBJ1-1	CAIRGQEEAFF	TGTGCCATCAGGGGACAGGAAGAAGCTTTCTTT
TRBD2	many	TRBV6-1	TRBJ2-7	CASSESGMSSYEQYF	TGTGCCAGCAGTGAAAGCGGGATGAGCTCCTACGAGCAGTACTTC
TRBD2	many	TRBV7-3	TRBJ2-3	CASSASSGSTDTQYF	TGTGCCAGCAGCGCGAGTAGCGGGAGCACAGATACGCAGTATTTT
TRBD1	.	TRBV24-1	TRBJ2-5	CATSPGTGLETQYF	TGTGCCACTAGTCCCGGGACAGGTTTAGAGACCCAGTACTTC
.	.	TRBV5-1	TRBJ2-7	CASSLQGGYGSYEQYF	TGCGCCAGCAGCTTGCAGGGGGGATACGGTTCCTACGAGCAGTACTTC
.	.	TRBV9	TRBJ2-1	CASSIRTHNEQFF	TGTGCCAGCAGCATCCGGACGCACAATGAGCAGTTCTTC
TRBD2	.	TRBV6-1	TRBJ2-7	CASTSLAGISYEQYF	TGTGCCAGCACCTCCCTAGCGGGGATCTCCTACGAGCAGTACTTC
.	few	TRBV29-1	TRBJ2-4	CSAKPGSGIQYF	TGCAGCGCCAAGCCAGGGTCCGGCATTCAGTACTTC
.	once	TRBV15	TRBJ1-4	CATSRGNTEKLFF	TGTGCCACCAGCAGAGGGAATACGGAAAAACTGTTTTTT
.	few	TRBV30	TRBJ1-1	CAWSPGDTEAFF	TGTGCCTGGAGTCCCGGGGACACTGAAGCTTTCTTT
TRBD1	.	TRBV7-3	TRBJ1-6	CASGDRNNSPLHF	TGTGCCAGCGGGGACAGAAATAATTCACCCCTCCACTTT
.	many	TRBV15	TRBJ2-3	CATSRGTDTQYF	TGTGCCACCAGCAGAGGGACAGATACGCAGTATTTT
.	many	TRBV9	TRBJ1-1	CASSGMNTEAFF	TGTGCCAGCAGCGGTATGAACACTGAAGCTTTCTTT
.	.	TRBV24-1	TRBJ2-7	CATSDLTGPEQYF	TGTGCCACCAGTGATCTCACCGGTCCCGAGCAGTACTTC
.	many	TRBV9	TRBJ1-2	CASSVAGGESGYTF	TGTGCCAGCAGCGTAGCCGGGGGGGAGAGCGGCTACACCTTC
TRBD1	.	TRBV2	TRBJ1-3	CASSTGVDGYTIYF	TGTGCCAGCAGTACAGGGGTTGATGGCTACACCATATATTTT
.	many	TRBV20-1	TRBJ1-1	CSARLPTLRAEAFF	TGCAGTGCTAGACTTCCCACATTGAGGGCTGAAGCTTTCTTT
.	.	TRBV27	TRBJ1-4	CASSLQGVNEKLFF	TGTGCCAGCAGTTTGCAGGGCGTTAATGAAAAACTGTTTTTT
.	many	TRBV12-1	TRBJ2-7	CASSFEGVQYF	TGTGCCAGCAGCTTTGAAGGAGTTCAGTACTTC
.	.	TRBV24-1	TRBJ2-5	CATSDLLDTQYF	TGTGCCACCAGTGATTTGCTGGATACCCAGTACTTC
TRBD1	.	TRBV19	TRBJ2-7	CASSMGPGTGGYEQYF	TGTGCCAGTAGTATGGGACCCGGGACAGGGGGGTACGAGCAGTACTTC
.	.	TRBV2	TRBJ2-5	CASFSLSWGRPSQYF	TGTGCCAGTTTTAGCCTTAGCTGGGGGCGACCGTCCCAGTACTTC
TRBD1	.	TRBV20-1	TRBJ1-6	CSADRDRDNSPLHF	TGCAGTGCGGACCGGGACAGAGATAATTCACCCCTCCACTTT
TRBD2	many	TRBV7-3	TRBJ2-7	CASSSNPGTSIYEQYF	TGTGCCAGCAGCTCCAACCCGGGGACTAGCATTTACGAGCAGTACTTC
TRBD2	many	TRBV7-7	TRBJ2-1	CASSSLAGENNEQFF	TGTGCCAGCAGCTCCCTAGCGGGAGAGAACAATGAGCAGTTCTTC
TRBD2	.	TRBV19	TRBJ2-3	CASSKLAGGRGLVDTQYF	TGTGCCAGTAGTAAATTAGCGGGGGGCAGGGGGCTGGTAGATACGCAGTATTTT
.	many	TRBV20-1	TRBJ2-1	CSASRLEQQFF	TGCAGTGCTAGTAGGTTAGAACAGCAGTTCTTC
.	many	TRBV7-9	TRBJ2-5	CASSLVQGAETQYF	TGTGCCAGCAGCTTAGTACAGGGCGCAGAGACCCAGTACTTC
.	many	TRBV5-4	TRBJ1-6	CASSLGRVTGDSPLHF	TGTGCCAGCAGCTTGGGGAGGGTAACGGGGGATTCACCCCTCCACTTT
TRBD2	.	TRBV19	TRBJ2-3	CASSTTLAGGLLASTDTQYF	TGTGCCAGTAGTACCACACTAGCGGGAGGTCTCTTAGCAAGCACAGATACGCAGTATTTT
.	.	TRBV7-8	TRBJ1-2	CASSLGSGNYGYTF	TGTGCCAGCAGCTTAGGGTCCGGAAACTATGGCTACACCTTC